This T cell receptor (beta chain) was identified during a study of shared clonotypes between healthy human individuals. A deep-level run was used for the assay. Using immunoSEQ multiplex PCR, the repertoire was profiled, and TCRdb retains in-frame clones only, with some absent. Among 400,000 to 600,000 clones listed, around 75% were seen once. The V end lost 3 bases, the J end lost 7 bases, and 12 bases lay between the germline ends. CDR3 length: 13 residues. CDR1 is SEHNR and CDR2 is FQNEAQ in the germline V gene (reference sequence). This TCR came from a woman in her thirties or forties in good health. Some clones in this sample may be carry-over from other donors' samples. The V and J genes are TRBV7-9 and TRBJ1-1; D ambiguous. Source material: PBMCs. The CDR3 loop is CASSFSQTGEAFF. For the CDR3, the DNA is TGTGCCAGCAGCTTCTCACAGACGGGTGAAGCTTTCTTT.